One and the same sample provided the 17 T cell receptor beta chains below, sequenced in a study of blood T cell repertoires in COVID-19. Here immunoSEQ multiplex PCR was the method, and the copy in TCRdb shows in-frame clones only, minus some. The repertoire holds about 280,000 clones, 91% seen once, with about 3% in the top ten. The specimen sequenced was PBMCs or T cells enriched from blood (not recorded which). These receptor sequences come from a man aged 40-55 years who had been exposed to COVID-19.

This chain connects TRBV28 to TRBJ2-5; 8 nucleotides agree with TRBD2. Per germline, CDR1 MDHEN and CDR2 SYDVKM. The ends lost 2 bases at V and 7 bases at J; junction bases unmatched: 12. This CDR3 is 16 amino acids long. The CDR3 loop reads CASSLNLAGKGGTQYF. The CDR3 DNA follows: TGTGCCAGCAGTTTAAATTTAGCGGGAAAGGGGGGGACCCAGTACTTC.

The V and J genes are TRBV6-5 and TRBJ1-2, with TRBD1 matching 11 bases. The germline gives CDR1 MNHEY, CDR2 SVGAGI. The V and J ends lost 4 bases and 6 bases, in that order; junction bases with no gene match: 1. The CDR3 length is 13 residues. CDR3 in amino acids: CASSSGQGDGYTF. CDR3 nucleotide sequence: TGTGCCAGCAGTTCGGGACAGGGGGATGGCTACACCTTC.

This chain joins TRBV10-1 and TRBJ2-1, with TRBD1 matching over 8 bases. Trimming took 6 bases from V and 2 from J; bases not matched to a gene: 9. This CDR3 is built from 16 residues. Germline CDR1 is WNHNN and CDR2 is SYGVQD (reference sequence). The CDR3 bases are TGCGCCAGCAGCGGGACCCGGACAGGGACCTACAATGAGCAGTTCTTC. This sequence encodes CASSGTRTGTYNEQFF.

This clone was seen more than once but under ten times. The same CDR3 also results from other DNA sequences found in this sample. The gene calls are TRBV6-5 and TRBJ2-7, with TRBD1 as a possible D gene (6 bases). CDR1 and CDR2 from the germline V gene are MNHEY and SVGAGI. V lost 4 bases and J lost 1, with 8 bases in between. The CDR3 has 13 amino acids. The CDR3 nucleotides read TGTGCCAGCAGTTCAGGACAGTCCTACGAGCAGTACTTC. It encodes CASSSGQSYEQYF.

CDR3 amino acids: CATTRDRGEKLFF. CDR3 nucleotide sequence: TGTGCCACCACTAGGGACAGGGGTGAAAAACTGTTTTTT. J is TRBJ1-4 and V is TRBV6-1; 10 bases agree with TRBD1. The CDR3 contains 13 residues. The ends lost 10 bases at V and 7 bases at J; junction bases unmatched: 6. The germline CDR1 and CDR2 sequences are MNHNS and SASEGT.

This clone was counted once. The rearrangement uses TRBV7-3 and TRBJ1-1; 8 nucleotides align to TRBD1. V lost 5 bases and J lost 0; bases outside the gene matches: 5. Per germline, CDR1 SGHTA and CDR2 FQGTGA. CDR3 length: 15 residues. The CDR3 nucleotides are TGTGCCAGCAGCCCTGGACAGGGTTTGAACACTGAAGCTTTCTTT. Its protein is CASSPGQGLNTEAFF.

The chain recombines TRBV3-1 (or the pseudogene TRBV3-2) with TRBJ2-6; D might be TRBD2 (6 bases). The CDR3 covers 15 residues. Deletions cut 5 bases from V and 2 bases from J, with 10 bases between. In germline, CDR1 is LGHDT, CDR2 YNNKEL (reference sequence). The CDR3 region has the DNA TGTGCCAGCAGCGAAACGGGAGCTGGGGCCAACGTCCTGACTTTC. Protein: CASSETGAGANVLTF.

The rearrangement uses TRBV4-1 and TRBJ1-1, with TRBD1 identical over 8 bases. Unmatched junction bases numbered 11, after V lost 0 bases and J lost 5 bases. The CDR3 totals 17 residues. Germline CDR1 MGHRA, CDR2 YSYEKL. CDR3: CASSQDGRQGSATEAFF. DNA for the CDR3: TGCGCCAGCAGCCAAGATGGGCGACAGGGGTCGGCGACTGAAGCTTTCTTT.

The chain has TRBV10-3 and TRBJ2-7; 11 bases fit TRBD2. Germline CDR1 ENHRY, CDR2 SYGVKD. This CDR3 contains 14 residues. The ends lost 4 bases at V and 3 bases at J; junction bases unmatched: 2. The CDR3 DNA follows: TGTGCCATCAGTGCCGGGACTAGCGGCTACGAGCAGTACTTC. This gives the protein CAISAGTSGYEQYF.

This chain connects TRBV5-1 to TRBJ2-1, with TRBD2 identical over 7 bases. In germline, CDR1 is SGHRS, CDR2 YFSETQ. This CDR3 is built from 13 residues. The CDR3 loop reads CGQRDERDNEQFF. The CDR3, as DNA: TGCGGCCAGCGGGACGAGAGGGACAATGAGCAGTTCTTC.

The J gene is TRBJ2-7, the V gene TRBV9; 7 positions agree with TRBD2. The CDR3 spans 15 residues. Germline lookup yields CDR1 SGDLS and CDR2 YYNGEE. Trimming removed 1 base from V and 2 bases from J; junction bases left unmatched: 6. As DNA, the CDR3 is TGTGCCAGCAGCGTAACTGACGGGACTACCTACGAGCAGTACTTC. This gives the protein CASSVTDGTTYEQYF.

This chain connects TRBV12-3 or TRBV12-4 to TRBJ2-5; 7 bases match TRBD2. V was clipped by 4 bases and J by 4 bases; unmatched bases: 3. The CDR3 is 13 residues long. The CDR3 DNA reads TGTGCCAGCAGTTGGAGGGAGGGAGAGACCCAGTACTTC. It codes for CASSWREGETQYF.

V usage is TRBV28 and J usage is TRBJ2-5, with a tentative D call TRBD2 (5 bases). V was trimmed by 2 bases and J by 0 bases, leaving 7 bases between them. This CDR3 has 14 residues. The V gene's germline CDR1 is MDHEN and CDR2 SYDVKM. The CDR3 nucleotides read TGTGCCAGCAGTTTACGGGGAAACCAAGAGACCCAGTACTTC. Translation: CASSLRGNQETQYF.

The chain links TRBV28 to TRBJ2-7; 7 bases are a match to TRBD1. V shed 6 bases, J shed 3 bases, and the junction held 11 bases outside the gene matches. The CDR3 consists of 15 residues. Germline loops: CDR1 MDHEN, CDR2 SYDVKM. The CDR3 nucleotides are TGTGCCAGCAGCCTGACAGGGTTGGAGGTCTACGAGCAGTACTTC. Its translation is CASSLTGLEVYEQYF.

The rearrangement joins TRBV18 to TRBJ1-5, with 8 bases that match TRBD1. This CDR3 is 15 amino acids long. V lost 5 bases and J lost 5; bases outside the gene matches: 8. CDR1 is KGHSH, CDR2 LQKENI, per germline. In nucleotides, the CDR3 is TGTGCCAGCTCATCTACAGGGGGTCCTGATCAGCCCCAGCATTTT. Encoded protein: CASSSTGGPDQPQHF.

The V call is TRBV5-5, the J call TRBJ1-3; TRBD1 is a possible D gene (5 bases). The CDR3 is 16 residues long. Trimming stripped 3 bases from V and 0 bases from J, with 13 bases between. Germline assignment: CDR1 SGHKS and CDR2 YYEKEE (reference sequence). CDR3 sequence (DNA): TGTGCCAGCAGCTCCCCTGGACACTACTCTGGAAACACCATATATTTT. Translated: CASSSPGHYSGNTIYF.

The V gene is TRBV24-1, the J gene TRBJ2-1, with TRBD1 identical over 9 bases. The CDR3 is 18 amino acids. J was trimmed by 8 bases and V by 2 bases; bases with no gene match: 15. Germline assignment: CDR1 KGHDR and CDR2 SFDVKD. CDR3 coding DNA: TGTGCCACCAGTGATTCCGTCCTCACCCGGGACAGGGTGGATGAGCAGTTCTTC. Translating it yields CATSDSVLTRDRVDEQFF.